Sequencing of this TCR beta chain was carried out in a study of OX40 agonist ivuxolimab in advanced cancers. Study-wide results and caveats: Among some nonresponders, normalized T-cell clonal expansion was also low. Dose levels from 0.1 to 3.0 mg/kg saw CD4+ and CD8+ blood T cells expand clonally by week 6. Partial responders treated at 0.1-3.0 mg/kg exhibited clonal expansion among the lowest measured.

Regarding this clone: Its antigen is unknown.

On cycle 4 day 1 and cycle 7 day 1, as well as at baseline, blood was sampled. Per germline, CDR1 MRHNA and CDR2 SNTAGT. The trim removed 8 bases at V and 5 bases at J, leaving 15 bases unmatched. CDR3 length: 16 residues. Assay: immunoSEQ multiplex PCR; the TCRdb copy retains only in-frame clones and omits some. The table has 75,000 to 95,000 clones, 85% to 95% seen once; the top ten hold approximately 11%. The rearrangement joins TRBV6-4 to TRBJ1-5; 7 nucleotides agree with TRBD1. The sequence was obtained from an adult with an advanced solid tumor such as melanoma, head and neck, liver or kidney cancer. The material sequenced was CD4+ or CD8+ T cells sorted from blood, taken in a trial of the OX40 agonist ivuxolimab. CDR3 bases: TGTGCCAGCCCCACCGGGGCAGGGGGAGGTTATCAGCCCCAGCATTTT. This gives the protein CASPTGAGGGYQPQHF.